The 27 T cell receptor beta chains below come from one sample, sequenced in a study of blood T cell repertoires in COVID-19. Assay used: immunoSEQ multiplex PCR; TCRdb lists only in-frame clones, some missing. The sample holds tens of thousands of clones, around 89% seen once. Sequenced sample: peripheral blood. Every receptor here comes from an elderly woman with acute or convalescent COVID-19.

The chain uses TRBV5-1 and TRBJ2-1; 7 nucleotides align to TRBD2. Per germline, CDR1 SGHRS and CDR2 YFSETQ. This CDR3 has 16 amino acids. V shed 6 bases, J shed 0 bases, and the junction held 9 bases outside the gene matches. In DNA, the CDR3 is TGCGCCAGCAATCCTTCCTGGGACTACTCCTACAATGAGCAGTTCTTC. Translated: CASNPSWDYSYNEQFF.

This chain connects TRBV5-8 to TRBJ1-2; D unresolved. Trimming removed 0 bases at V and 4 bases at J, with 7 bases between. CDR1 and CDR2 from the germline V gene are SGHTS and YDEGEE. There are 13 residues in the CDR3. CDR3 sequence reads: CASSLGRLYGYTF. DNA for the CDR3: TGTGCCAGCAGCTTGGGCAGGCTCTATGGCTACACCTTC.

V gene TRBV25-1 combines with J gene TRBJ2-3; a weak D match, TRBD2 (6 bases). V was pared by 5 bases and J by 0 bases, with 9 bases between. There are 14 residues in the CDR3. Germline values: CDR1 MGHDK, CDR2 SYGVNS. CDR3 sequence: CASSSGLSTDTQYF. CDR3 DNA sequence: TGTGCCAGCAGTAGCGGGCTTAGCACAGATACGCAGTATTTT.

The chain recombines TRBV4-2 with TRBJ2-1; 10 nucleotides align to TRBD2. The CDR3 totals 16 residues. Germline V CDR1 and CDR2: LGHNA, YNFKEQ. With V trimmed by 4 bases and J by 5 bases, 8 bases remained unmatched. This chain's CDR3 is CASSPLGTSEHNEQFF. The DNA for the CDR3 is TGTGCCAGCAGCCCCCTTGGGACTAGCGAACACAATGAGCAGTTCTTC.

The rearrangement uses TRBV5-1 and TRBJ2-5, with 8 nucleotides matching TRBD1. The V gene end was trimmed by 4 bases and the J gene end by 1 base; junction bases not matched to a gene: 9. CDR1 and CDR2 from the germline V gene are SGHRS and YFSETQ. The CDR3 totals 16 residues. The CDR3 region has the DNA TGCGCCAGCAGCCCCGGACAGGGTATAGGCCAAGAGACCCAGTACTTC. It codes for CASSPGQGIGQETQYF. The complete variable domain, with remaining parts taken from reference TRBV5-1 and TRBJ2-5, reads KAGVTQTPRYLIKTRGQQVTLSCSPISGHRSVSWYQQTPGQGLQFLFEYFSETQRNKGNFPGRFSGRQFSNSRSEMNVSTLELGDSALYLCASSPGQGIGQETQYFGPGTRLLVL.

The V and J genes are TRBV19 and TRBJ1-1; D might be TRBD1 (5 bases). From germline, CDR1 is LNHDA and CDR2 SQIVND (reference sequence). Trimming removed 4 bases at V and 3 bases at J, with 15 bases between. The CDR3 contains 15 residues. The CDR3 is CASSTLQGDDTEAFF. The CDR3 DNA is TGTGCCAGTAGTACCCTCCAGGGTGATGACACTGAAGCTTTCTTT.

The CDR3, as DNA: TGTGCCTGGACAAGGACAGCCAGCTCCTATAATTCACCCCTCCACTTT. Translating gives CAWTRTASSYNSPLHF. The chain combines TRBV30 with TRBJ1-6, with D perhaps TRBD1 (6 bases). The CDR3 runs to 16 residues. Germline CDR1 and CDR2: GTSNPN and SVGIG (reference sequence). With 4 bases removed from V and 0 bases from J, the gap between germline ends came to 13 bases.

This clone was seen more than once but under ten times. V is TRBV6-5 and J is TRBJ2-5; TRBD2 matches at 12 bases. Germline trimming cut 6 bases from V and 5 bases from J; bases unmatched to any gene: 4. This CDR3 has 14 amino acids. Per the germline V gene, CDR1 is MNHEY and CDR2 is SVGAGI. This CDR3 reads CASRTSGSGETQYF. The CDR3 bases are TGTGCCAGCAGGACTAGCGGGAGTGGTGAGACCCAGTACTTC.

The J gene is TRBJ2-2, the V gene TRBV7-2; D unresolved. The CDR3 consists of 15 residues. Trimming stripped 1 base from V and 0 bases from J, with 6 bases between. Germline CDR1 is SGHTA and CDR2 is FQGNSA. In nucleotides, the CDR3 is TGTGCCAGCAGCTTAGGAGCCTCGAACACCGGGGAGCTGTTTTTT. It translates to CASSLGASNTGELFF.

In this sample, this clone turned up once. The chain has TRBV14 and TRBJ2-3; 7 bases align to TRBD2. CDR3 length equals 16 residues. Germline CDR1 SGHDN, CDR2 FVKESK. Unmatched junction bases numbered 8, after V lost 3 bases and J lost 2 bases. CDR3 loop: CASSHSSSGITDTQYF. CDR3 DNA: TGTGCCAGCAGCCACTCGTCTAGCGGAATCACAGATACGCAGTATTTT.

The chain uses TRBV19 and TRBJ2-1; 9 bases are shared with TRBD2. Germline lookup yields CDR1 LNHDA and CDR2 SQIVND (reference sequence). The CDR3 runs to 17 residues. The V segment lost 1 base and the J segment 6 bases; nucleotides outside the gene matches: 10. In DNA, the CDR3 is TGTGCCAGTAGTATAGGTTTCCTAGCGGGAACGAGCAATGAGCAGTTCTTC. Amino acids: CASSIGFLAGTSNEQFF.

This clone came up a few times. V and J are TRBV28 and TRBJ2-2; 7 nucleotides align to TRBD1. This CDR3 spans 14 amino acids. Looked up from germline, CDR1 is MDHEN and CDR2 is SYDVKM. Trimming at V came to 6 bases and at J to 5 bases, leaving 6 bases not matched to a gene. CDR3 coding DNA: TGTGCCAGCAGCCTGACAGGGAAAACCGGGGAGCTGTTTTTT. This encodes CASSLTGKTGELFF.

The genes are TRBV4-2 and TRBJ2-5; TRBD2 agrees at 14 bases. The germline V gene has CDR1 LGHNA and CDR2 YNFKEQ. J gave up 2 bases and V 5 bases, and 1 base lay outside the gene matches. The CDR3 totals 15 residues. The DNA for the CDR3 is TGTGCCAGCAGCGGGACTAGCGGGAGACAAGAGACCCAGTACTTC. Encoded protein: CASSGTSGRQETQYF.

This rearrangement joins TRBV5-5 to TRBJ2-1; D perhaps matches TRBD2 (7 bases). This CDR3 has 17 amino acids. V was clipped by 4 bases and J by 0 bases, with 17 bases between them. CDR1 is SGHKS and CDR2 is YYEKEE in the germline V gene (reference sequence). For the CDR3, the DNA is TGTGCCAGCAGCGGGGGGCTAGCGGCCTTCTCCTACAATGAGCAGTTCTTC. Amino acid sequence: CASSGGLAAFSYNEQFF.

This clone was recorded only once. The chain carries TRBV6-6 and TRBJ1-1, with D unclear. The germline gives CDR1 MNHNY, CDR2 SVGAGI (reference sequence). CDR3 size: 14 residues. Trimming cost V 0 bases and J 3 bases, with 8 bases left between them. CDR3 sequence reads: CASSYSRRDTEAFF. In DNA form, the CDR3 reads TGTGCCAGCAGTTACTCGAGGAGGGACACTGAAGCTTTCTTT.

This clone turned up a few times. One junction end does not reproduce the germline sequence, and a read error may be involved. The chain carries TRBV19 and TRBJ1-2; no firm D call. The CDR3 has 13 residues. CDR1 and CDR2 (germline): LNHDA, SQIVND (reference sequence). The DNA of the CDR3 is TGTGCCAGTAATATACCGACGGGGTATGGCTACACCTTC. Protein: CASNIPTGYGYTF.

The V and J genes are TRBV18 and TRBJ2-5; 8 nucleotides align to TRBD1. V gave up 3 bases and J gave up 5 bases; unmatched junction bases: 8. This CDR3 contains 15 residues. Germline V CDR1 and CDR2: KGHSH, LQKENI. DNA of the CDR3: TGTGCCAGCTCACCCGACCAGGGGGCGGTGGAGACCCAGTACTTC. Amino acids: CASSPDQGAVETQYF.

The CDR3 loop is CASRNQGAQVAFF. CDR3 in DNA: TGTGCCAGCAGAAATCAGGGGGCGCAGGTAGCTTTCTTT. This chain joins TRBV12-3 or TRBV12-4 and TRBJ1-1; 8 bases fit TRBD1. Trimming at V came to 6 bases and at J to 10 bases, leaving 10 bases not matched to a gene. The CDR3 sequence is 13 residues long.

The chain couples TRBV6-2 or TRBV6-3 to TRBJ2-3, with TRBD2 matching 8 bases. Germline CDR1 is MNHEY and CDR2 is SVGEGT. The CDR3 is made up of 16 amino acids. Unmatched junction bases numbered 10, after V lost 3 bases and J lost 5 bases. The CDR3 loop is CASSYSGLAPVDTQYF. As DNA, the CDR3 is TGTGCCAGCAGTTATAGCGGACTAGCCCCGGTAGATACGCAGTATTTT.

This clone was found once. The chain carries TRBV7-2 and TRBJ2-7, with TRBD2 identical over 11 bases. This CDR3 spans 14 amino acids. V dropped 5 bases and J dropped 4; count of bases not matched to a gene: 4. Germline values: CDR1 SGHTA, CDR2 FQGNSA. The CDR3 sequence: CASSRSGGGYEQYF. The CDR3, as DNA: TGTGCCAGCAGCCGTAGCGGGGGGGGATACGAGCAGTACTTC.

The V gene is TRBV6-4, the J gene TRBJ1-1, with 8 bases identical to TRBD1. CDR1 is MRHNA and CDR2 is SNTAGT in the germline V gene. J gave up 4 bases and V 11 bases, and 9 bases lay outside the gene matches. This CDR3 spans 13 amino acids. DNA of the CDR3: TGTGCCCGCCGGGACAGGCGTGCCACTGAAGCTTTCTTT. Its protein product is CARRDRRATEAFF.

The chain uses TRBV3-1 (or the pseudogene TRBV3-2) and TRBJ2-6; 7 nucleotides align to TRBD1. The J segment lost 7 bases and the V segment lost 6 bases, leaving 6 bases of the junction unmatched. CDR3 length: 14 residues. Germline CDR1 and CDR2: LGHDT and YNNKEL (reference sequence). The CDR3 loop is CASRMNRGANVLTF. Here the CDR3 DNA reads TGTGCCAGCAGGATGAACAGGGGTGCCAACGTCCTGACTTTC.

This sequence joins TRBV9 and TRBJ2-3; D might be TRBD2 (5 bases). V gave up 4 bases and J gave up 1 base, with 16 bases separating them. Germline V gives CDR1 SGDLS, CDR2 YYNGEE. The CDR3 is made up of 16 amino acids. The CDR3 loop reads CASSTLSGLGTDTQYF. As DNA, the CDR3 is TGTGCCAGCAGCACATTAAGCGGCCTCGGCACAGATACGCAGTATTTT.

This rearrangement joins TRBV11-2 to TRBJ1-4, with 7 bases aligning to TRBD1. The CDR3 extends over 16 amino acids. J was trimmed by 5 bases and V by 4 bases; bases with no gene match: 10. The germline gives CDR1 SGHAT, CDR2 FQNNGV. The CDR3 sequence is CASSSPVAGGNEKLFF. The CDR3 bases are TGTGCCAGCAGCTCTCCTGTGGCAGGGGGGAATGAAAAACTGTTTTTT.

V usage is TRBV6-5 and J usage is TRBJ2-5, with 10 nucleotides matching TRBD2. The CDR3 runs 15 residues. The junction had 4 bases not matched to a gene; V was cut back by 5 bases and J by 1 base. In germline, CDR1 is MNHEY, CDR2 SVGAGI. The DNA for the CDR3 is TGTGCCAGCAGTCCCCGGACTAGCGGCCAAGAGACCCAGTACTTC. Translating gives CASSPRTSGQETQYF.

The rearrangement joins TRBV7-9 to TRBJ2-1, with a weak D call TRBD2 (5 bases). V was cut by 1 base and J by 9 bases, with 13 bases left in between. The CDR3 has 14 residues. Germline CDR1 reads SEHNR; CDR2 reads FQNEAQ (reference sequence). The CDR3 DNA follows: TGTGCCAGCAGCTTAGGAGGAGGTTTTGGTGAGCAGTTCTTC. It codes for CASSLGGGFGEQFF.

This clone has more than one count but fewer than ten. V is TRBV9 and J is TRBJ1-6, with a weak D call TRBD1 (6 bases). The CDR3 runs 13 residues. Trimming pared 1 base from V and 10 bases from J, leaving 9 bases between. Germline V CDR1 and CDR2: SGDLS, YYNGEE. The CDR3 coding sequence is TGTGCCAGCAGCGTATACAGGGACTCACCCCTCCACTTT. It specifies CASSVYRDSPLHF.